This record looks at one T cell receptor beta chain sequence and its context. Its antigen is unknown. The sample is drawn from a study of vaccination effects on CD4 cells after COVID-19. Findings of the study overall: For convalescents, most of the spike-reactive clones seen post-vaccine were new vaccine-induced clones.

The culture ran for approximately 10 days, and then CD4+ T cells were isolated. Sequenced by immunoSEQ multiplex PCR; TCRdb stores in-frame clones only, minus some. Among about 45,000 clones listed, around 74% were seen once. V was pared by 5 bases and J by 2 bases, with 11 bases between. Germline CDR1 reads SGDLS; CDR2 reads YYNGEE. The CDR3 extends over 14 amino acids. The clonotype originates from a human donor who had a prior SARS-CoV-2 infection. V usage is TRBV9 and J usage is TRBJ2-1; D remains unclear. The sequences come from CD4+ T cells from PBMCs cultured without peptide, collected before COVID-19 vaccination. Here the CDR3 reads CASRPGGTYNEQFF. The CDR3 region has the DNA TGTGCCAGCAGGCCGGGTGGAACCTACAATGAGCAGTTCTTC.